The sequence of this T cell receptor (beta chain) was determined in a study of T cells in Graves' hyperthyroidism and ophthalmopathy. The wider study: Blood was drawn when the patient was first diagnosed and still untreated. Study observations and caveats: A 13 V-J signature model discriminated ophthalmopathy versus stable hyperthyroidism.

This clonotype was seen repeatedly, ten times or more. Its antigen is not identified. Ophthalmopathy patients had moderate-to-severe active disease, CAS ≥3, NOSPECS ≥4, and disease duration under 3 months. TCR beta CDR3 regions were amplified from RNA. Initially, a first-round RT-PCR of the TCR CDR3 employed the HTBI primer set. MiXCR, run by TCRdb on the multiplex PCR reads, gives a single entry per CDR3 protein. The sample carries about 600,000 distinct CDR3 sequences, 15% to 20% recorded once. The source of this sequence is a woman between 40 and 50 years old with Graves' ophthalmopathy. Sequenced sample: blood.

In nucleotides, the CDR3 is TGTGCCAGCAGCTTAGGACACGGGGGGCGCGGAGAAAAACTGTTTTTT. Protein product: CASSLGHGGRGEKLFF. This sequence joins TRBV7-9 and TRBJ1-4; perhaps TRBD1 as D (6 bases). Germline V lookup: CDR1 SEHNR, CDR2 FQNEAQ (reference sequence). V lost 1 base and J lost 8, with 17 bases in between. This CDR3 is built from 16 residues.